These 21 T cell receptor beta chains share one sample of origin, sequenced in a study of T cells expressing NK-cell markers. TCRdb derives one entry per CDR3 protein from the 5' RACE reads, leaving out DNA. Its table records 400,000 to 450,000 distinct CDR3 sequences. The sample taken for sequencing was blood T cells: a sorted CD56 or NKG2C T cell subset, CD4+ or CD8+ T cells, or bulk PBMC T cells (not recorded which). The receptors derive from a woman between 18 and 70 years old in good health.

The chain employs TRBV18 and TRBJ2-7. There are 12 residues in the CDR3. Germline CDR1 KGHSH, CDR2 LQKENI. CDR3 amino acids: CASSPTLIEQYF.

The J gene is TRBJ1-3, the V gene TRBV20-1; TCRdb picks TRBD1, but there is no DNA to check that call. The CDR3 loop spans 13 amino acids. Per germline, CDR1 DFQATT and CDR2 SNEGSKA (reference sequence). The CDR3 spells CSTTGEAGNTIYF.

Here the CDR3 reads CASSSLAANEQFF. The chain combines TRBV6-5 with TRBJ2-1; no DNA is available, so the TRBD2 call from TCRdb remains unchecked. This CDR3 contains 13 residues. CDR1 and CDR2 from the germline V gene are MNHEY and SVGAGI.

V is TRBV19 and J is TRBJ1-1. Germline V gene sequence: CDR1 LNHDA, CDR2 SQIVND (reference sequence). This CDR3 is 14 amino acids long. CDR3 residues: CASSPWEGLTEAFF.

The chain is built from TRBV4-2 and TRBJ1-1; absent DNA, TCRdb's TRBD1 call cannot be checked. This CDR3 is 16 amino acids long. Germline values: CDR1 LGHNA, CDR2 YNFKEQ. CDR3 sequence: CASSQDLQGALSEAFF.

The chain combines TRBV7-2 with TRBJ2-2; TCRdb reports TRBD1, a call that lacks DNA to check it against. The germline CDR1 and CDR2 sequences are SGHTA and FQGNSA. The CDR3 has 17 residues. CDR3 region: CASSFPVGGANTGELFF. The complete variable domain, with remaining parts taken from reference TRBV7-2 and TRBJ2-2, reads GAGVSQSPSNKVTEKGKDVELRCDPISGHTALYWYRQSLGQGLEFLIYFQGNSAPDKSGLPSDRFSAERTGGSVSTLTIQRTQQEDSAVYLCASSFPVGGANTGELFFGEGSRLTVL.

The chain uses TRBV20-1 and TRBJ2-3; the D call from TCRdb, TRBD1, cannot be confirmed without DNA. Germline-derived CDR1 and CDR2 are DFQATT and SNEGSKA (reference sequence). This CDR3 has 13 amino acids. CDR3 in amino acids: CSARSSPQDTQYF.

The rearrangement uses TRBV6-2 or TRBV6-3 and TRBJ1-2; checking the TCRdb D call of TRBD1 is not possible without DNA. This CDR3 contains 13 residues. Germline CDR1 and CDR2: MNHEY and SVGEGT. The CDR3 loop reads CASRDRDRDGYTF.

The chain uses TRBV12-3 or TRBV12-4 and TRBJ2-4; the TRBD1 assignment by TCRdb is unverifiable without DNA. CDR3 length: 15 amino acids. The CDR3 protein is CASSSPPGTKNIQYF.

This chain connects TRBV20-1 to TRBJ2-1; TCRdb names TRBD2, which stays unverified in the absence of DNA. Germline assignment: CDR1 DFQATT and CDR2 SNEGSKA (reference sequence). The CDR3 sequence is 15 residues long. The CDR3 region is CSASTMSGAYNEQFF.

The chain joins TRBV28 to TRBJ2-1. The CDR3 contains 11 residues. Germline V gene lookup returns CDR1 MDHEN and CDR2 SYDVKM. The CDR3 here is CASSLMDEQFF.

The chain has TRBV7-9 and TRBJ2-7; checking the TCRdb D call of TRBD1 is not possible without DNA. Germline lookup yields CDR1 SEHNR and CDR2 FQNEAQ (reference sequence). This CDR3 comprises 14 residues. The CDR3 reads CASKHPGQGNEQYF.

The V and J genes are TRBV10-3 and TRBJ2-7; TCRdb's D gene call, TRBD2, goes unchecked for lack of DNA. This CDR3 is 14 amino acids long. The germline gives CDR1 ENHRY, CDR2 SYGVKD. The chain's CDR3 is CAISRLGSRYEQYF.

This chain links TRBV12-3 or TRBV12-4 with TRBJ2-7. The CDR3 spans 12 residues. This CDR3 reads CASSPQNYEQYF.

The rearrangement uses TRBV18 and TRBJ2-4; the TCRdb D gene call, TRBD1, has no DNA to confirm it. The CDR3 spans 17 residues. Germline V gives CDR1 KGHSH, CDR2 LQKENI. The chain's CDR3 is CASSPLPGGKGKNIQYF.

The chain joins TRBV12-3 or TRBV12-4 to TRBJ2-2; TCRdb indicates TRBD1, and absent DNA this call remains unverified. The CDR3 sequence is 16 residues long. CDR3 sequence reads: CASSEPGTTNTGELFF.

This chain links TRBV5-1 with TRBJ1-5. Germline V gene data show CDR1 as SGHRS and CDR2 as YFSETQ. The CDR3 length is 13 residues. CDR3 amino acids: CASSPTGNQPQHF.

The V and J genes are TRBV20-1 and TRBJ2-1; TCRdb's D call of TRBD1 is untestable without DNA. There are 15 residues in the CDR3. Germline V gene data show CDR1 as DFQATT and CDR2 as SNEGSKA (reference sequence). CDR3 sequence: CSAVAGAPSYNEQFF.

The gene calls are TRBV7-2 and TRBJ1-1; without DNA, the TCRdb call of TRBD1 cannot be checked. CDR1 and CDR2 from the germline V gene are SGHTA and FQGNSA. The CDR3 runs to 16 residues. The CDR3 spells CASSWGVGEVNTEAFF. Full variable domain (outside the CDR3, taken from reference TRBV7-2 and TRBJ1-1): GAGVSQSPSNKVTEKGKDVELRCDPISGHTALYWYRQSLGQGLEFLIYFQGNSAPDKSGLPSDRFSAERTGGSVSTLTIQRTQQEDSAVYLCASSWGVGEVNTEAFFGQGTRLTVV.

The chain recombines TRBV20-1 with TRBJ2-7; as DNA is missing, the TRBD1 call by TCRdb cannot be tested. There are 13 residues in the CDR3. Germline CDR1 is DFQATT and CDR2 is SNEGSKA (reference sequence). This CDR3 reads CSARGVGLYEQYF.

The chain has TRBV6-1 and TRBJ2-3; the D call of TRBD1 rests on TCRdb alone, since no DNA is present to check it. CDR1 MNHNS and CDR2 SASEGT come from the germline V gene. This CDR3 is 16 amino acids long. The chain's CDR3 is CASSEVWDTSTDTQYF.